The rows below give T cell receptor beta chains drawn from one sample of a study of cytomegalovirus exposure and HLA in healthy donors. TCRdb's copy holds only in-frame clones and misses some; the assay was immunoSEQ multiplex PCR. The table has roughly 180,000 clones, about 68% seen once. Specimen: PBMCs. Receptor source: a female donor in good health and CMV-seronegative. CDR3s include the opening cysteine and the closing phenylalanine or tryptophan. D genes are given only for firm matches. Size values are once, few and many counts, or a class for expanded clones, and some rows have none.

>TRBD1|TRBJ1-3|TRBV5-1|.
CASSLEQGASVSGNTIYF
TGCGCCAGCAGCTTGGAACAGGGGGCTTCGGTCTCTGGAAACACCATATATTTT
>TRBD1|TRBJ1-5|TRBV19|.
CASSIPGQGSNQPQHF
TGTGCCAGTAGTATTCCGGGACAGGGTAGCAATCAGCCCCAGCATTTT
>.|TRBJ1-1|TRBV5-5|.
CASSLAPRGMNTEAFF
TGTGCCAGCAGCTTGGCCCCCCGCGGAATGAACACTGAAGCTTTCTTT
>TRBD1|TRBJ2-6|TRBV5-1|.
CASSPKTGLGLSGANVLTF
TGCGCCAGCAGCCCTAAGACAGGGTTGGGTCTCTCTGGGGCCAACGTCCTGACTTTC
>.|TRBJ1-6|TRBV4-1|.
CASSQDLVTQFGTPLHF
TGCGCCAGCAGCCAAGATCTAGTGACGCAGTTCGGGACACCCCTCCACTTT
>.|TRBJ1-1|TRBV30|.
CAWSVAGGTEAFF
TGTGCCTGGAGTGTAGCGGGAGGCACTGAAGCTTTCTTT
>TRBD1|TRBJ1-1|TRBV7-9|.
CASSQQGAGTEAFF
TGTGCCAGCAGCCAACAGGGGGCTGGCACTGAAGCTTTCTTT
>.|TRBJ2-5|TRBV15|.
CATSRDSQETQYF
TGTGCCACCAGCAGGGACAGTCAAGAGACCCAGTACTTC
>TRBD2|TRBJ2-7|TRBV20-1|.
CSASGGYEQYF
TGCAGTGCTAGCGGGGGGTACGAGCAGTACTTC
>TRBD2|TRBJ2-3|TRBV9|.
CASTPGGGLADTQYF
TGTGCCAGCACCCCCGGGGGGGGCCTGGCAGATACGCAGTATTTT
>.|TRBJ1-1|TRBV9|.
CASSVTEDTEAFF
TGTGCCAGCAGCGTAACTGAGGACACTGAAGCTTTCTTT
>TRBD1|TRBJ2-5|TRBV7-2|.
CASSSDRGRETQYF
TGTGCCAGCAGCTCGGACAGGGGGCGGGAGACCCAGTACTTC
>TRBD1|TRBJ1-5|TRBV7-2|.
CASSPNRGNQPQHF
TGTGCCAGCAGCCCAAACAGGGGAAATCAGCCCCAGCATTTT
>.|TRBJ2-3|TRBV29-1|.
CSVVGGVTDTQYF
TGCAGCGTTGTAGGGGGGGTCACAGATACGCAGTATTTT
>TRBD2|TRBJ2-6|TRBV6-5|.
CASSYGGVSGANVLTF
TGTGCCAGCAGTTACGGGGGGGTGAGTGGGGCCAACGTCCTGACTTTC
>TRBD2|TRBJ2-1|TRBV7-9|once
CASSLLAGGRDEQFF
TGTGCCAGCAGCCTACTAGCGGGAGGGCGCGATGAGCAGTTCTTC
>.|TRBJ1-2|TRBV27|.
CASTAGAYGYTF
TGTGCCAGCACCGCAGGGGCCTATGGCTACACCTTC
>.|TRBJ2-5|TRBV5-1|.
CASSPEGSSKETQYF
TGCGCCAGCAGCCCGGAGGGCAGCAGCAAAGAGACCCAGTACTTC
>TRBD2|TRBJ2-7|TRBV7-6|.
CASSLALGRGVEQYF
TGTGCCAGCAGCTTAGCCCTAGGGCGGGGGGTCGAGCAGTACTTC
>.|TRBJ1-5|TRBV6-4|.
CASLWNQPQHF
TGTGCCAGCCTATGGAATCAGCCCCAGCATTTT
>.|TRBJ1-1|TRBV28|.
CASTMNTEAFF
TGTGCCAGCACCATGAACACTGAAGCTTTCTTT
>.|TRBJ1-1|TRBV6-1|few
CASSEGDTNTEAFF
TGTGCCAGCAGTGAGGGAGACACGAACACTGAAGCTTTCTTT
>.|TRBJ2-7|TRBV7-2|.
CASSRSLQNYEQYF
TGTGCCAGCAGCCGGTCCCTGCAAAACTACGAGCAGTACTTC
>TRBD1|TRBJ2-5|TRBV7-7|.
CASSFDRGETQYF
TGTGCTAGCAGCTTCGACAGGGGAGAGACCCAGTACTTC
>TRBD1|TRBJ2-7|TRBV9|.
CASSVGQGESYEQYF
TGTGCCAGCAGCGTAGGACAGGGGGAATCCTACGAGCAGTACTTC
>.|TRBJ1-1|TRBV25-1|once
CASSQGYKTRGAFF
TGTGCCAGCAGCCAGGGGTATAAAACCAGGGGCGCTTTCTTT
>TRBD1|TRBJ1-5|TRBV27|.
CASNDFRGRTPNSNQPQHF
TGTGCCAGCAATGATTTCAGGGGGCGGACCCCTAACAGCAATCAGCCCCAGCATTTT
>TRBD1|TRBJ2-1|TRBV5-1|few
CASGQGAGEQFF
TGCGCCAGCGGTCAGGGGGCTGGTGAGCAGTTCTTC
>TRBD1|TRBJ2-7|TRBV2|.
CASTGGFPYEQYF
TGTGCCAGTACAGGGGGGTTTCCCTACGAGCAGTACTTC
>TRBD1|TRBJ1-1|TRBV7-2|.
CASSLVGTGPSTEAFF
TGTGCCAGCAGCTTAGTTGGGACAGGGCCGAGCACTGAAGCTTTCTTT
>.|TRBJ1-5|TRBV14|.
CASSQWANQPQHF
TGTGCCAGCAGCCAATGGGCCAATCAGCCCCAGCATTTT
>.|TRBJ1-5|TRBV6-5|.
CASSYREGQPQHF
TGTGCCAGCAGTTACAGGGAGGGCCAGCCCCAGCATTTT
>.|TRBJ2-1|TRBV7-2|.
CASSLVGGAYNEQFF
TGTGCCAGCAGCTTAGTAGGGGGGGCCTACAATGAGCAGTTCTTC
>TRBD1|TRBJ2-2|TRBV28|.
CASNPQGALKPHTGELFF
TGTGCCAGCAACCCACAGGGGGCGTTAAAACCCCACACCGGGGAGCTGTTTTTT
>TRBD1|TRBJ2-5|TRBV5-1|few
CASRPGQGETQYF
TGCGCCAGCAGACCCGGACAGGGGGAGACCCAGTACTTC
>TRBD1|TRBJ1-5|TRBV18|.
CASSPQGAGSNQPQHF
TGTGCCAGCTCACCACAGGGGGCAGGTAGCAATCAGCCCCAGCATTTT
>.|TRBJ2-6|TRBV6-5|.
CASTSDSSGANVLTF
TGTGCCAGCACCTCTGACAGCTCTGGGGCCAACGTCCTGACTTTC
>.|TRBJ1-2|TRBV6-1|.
CASSQGDTSYGYTF
TGTGCCAGCAGCCAAGGGGACACAAGCTATGGCTACACCTTC
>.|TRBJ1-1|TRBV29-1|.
CSVERGTDTEAFF
TGCAGCGTTGAAAGGGGCACGGACACTGAAGCTTTCTTT
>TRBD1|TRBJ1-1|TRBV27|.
CASSLLGQGGGNTEAFF
TGTGCCAGCAGTTTATTAGGACAGGGAGGTGGGAACACTGAAGCTTTCTTT
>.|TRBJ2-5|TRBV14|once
CASSRGGAGQETQYF
TGTGCCAGCAGCCGCGGAGGAGCAGGACAAGAGACCCAGTACTTC
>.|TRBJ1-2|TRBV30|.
CAWSSLSNYGYTF
TGTGCCTGGAGCTCCCTTTCTAACTATGGCTACACCTTC
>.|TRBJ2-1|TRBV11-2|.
CASSSRPGNEQFF
TGTGCCAGCAGCTCACGCCCCGGCAATGAGCAGTTCTTC
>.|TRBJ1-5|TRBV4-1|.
CASSQGRGGQPQHF
TGCGCCAGCAGCCAAGGCCGGGGGGGACAGCCCCAGCATTTT
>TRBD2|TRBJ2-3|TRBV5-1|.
CASSPPLTSGRTADTQYF
TGCGCCAGCAGCCCACCCCTTACTAGCGGGAGGACGGCAGATACGCAGTATTTT
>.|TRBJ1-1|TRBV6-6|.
CASSSGDNTEAFF
TGTGCCAGCAGTTCAGGGGATAACACTGAAGCTTTCTTT
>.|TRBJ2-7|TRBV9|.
CASSAGLGTSYEQYF
TGTGCCAGCAGCGCTGGCTTGGGGACTTCCTACGAGCAGTACTTC
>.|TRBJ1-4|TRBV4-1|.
CASSQDPAREEKLFF
TGCGCCAGCAGCCAAGATCCAGCACGGGAGGAAAAACTGTTTTTT